This TCR beta chain was captured in a study of CD8 T cells in Susac syndrome. Study outcomes and limitations: The study conceded that its TCR sequencing and HLA analysis involved relatively few individuals.

With random hexamers, reverse transcription was performed on about 0.5 to 1 ug of RNA. Amplification of TCR beta CDR3 was carried out by immunoSEQ multiplex PCR, which covered 54 Vbeta and 13 Jbeta segments. TCRdb ran MiXCR on the immunoSEQ multiplex PCR reads and lists one entry per CDR3 protein. The data hold about 210,000 distinct CDR3 sequences, with 85% to 95% observed a single time. With respect to this clonotype: As yet, its antigen is unknown.

The CD8+ and CD4+ T cells were isolated magnetically using a negative isolation approach, whereas the TEMRA cells were enriched by FACS. The receptor was isolated from a human donor in good health. What was sequenced was CD4+ T cells from PBMCs.

For the CDR3, the DNA is TGTGCCACCAGCAGAGGGGAGATAGGTACCCCTCCGTACGAGCAGTACGTC. It yields the protein CATSRGEIGTPPYEQYV. The chain is built from TRBV15 and TRBJ2-7; D may be TRBD2 (5 bases). Germline V lookup: CDR1 LNHNV, CDR2 YYDKDF (reference sequence). Between the trimmed V and J ends, which lost 1 base and 4 bases, there was a span of 20 bases. This CDR3 has 17 residues.